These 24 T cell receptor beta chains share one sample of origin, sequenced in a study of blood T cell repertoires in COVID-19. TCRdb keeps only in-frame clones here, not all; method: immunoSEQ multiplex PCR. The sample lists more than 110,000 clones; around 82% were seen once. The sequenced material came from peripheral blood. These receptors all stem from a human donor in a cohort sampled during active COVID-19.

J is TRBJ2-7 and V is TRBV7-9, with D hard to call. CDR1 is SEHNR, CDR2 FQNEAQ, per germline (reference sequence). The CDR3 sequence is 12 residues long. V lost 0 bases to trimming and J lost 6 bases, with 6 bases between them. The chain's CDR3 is CASSLASPEQYF. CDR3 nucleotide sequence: TGTGCCAGCAGCTTAGCTAGTCCCGAGCAGTACTTC.

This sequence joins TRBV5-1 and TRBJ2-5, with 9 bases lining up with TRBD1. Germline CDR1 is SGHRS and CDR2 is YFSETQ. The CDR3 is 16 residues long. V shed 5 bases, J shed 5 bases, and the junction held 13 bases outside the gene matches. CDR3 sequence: CASSIGTGNTRETQYF. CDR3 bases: TGCGCCAGCAGTATAGGGACAGGGAATACTCGGGAGACCCAGTACTTC. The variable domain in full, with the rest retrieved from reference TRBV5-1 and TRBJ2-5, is KAGVTQTPRYLIKTRGQQVTLSCSPISGHRSVSWYQQTPGQGLQFLFEYFSETQRNKGNFPGRFSGRQFSNSRSEMNVSTLELGDSALYLCASSIGTGNTRETQYFGPGTRLLVL.

The CDR3: CASSPFGQGVETQYF. As DNA, the CDR3 is TGTGCCAGCAGCCCCTTTGGACAGGGGGTGGAGACCCAGTACTTC. The V and J genes are TRBV7-9 and TRBJ2-5; 10 nucleotides align to TRBD1. CDR1 is SEHNR, CDR2 FQNEAQ, per germline (reference sequence). V shed 5 bases and J 5 bases; nucleotides not matched to a gene: 8. The CDR3 loop spans 15 amino acids.

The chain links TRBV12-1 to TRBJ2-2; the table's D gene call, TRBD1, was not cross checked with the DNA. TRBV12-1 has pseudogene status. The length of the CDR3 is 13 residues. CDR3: CASSFLTAGELFF. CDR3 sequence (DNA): TGTGCCAGCAGCTTTCTGACAGCCGGGGAGCTGTTTTTT.

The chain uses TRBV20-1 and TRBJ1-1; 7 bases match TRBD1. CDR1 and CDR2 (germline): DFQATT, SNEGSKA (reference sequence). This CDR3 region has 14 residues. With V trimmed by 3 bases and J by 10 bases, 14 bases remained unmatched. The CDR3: CSASATGATRGAFF. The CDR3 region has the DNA TGCAGTGCTAGTGCTACAGGGGCCACTAGGGGAGCTTTCTTT.

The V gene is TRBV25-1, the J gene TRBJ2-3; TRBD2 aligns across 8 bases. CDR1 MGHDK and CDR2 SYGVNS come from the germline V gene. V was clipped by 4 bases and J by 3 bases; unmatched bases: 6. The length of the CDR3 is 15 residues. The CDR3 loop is CASSARGGLTDTQYF. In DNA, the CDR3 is TGTGCCAGCAGTGCCCGGGGGGGCCTGACAGATACGCAGTATTTT.

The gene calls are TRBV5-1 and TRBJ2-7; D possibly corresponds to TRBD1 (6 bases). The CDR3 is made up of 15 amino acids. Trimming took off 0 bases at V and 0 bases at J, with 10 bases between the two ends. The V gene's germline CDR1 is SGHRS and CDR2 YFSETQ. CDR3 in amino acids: CASSLGQASSYEQYF. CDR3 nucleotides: TGCGCCAGCAGCTTGGGACAGGCGAGCTCCTACGAGCAGTACTTC.

As DNA, the CDR3 is TGTGCCAGCAGTTACGGGGTAGCGGGATACAATGAGCAGTTCTTC. Its translation: CASSYGVAGYNEQFF. J is TRBJ2-1 and V is TRBV6-2 or TRBV6-3; TRBD2 matches 8 bases. Trimming cost V 2 bases and J 4 bases; bases outside gene matches: 4. The CDR3 is 15 residues long. The germline gives CDR1 MNHEY, CDR2 SVGEGT.

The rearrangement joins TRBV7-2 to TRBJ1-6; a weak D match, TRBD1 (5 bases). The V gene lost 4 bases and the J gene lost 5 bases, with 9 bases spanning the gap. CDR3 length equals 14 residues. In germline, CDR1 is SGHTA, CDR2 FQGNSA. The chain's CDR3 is CASSWVGDNSPLHF. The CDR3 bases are TGTGCCAGCAGCTGGGTAGGGGATAATTCACCCCTCCACTTT.

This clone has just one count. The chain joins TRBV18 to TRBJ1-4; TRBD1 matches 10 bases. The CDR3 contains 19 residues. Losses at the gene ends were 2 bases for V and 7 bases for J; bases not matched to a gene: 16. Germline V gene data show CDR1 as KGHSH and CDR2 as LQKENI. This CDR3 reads CASSPRPPGQGFMGEKLFF. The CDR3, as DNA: TGTGCCAGCTCACCAAGACCTCCGGGACAGGGGTTCATGGGTGAAAAACTGTTTTTT.

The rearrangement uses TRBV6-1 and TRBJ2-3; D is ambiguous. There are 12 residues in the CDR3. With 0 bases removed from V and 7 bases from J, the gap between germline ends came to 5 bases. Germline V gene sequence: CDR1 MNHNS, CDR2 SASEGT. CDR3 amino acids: CASSEALYTQYF. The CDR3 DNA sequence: TGTGCCAGCAGTGAAGCCCTTTATACGCAGTATTTT.

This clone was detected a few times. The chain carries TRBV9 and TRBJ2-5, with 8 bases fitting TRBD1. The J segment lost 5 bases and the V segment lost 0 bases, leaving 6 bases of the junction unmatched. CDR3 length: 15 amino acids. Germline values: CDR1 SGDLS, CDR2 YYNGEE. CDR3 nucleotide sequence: TGTGCCAGCAGCGTAGAAGGCAGGGGGCTCGAGACCCAGTACTTC. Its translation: CASSVEGRGLETQYF.

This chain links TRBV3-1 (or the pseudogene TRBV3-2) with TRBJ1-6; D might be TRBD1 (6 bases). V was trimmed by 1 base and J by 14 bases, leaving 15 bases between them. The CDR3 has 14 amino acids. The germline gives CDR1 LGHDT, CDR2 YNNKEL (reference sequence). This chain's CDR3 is CASSQAAGVATLHF. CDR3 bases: TGTGCCAGCAGCCAAGCGGCAGGGGTAGCGACCCTCCACTTT.

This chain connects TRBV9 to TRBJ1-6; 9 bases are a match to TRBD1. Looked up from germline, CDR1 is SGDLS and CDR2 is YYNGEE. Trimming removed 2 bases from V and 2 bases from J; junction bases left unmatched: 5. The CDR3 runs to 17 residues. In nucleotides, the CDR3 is TGTGCCAGCAGCGTCGCTACAGGGGGCCCCTATAATTCACCCCTCCACTTT. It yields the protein CASSVATGGPYNSPLHF.

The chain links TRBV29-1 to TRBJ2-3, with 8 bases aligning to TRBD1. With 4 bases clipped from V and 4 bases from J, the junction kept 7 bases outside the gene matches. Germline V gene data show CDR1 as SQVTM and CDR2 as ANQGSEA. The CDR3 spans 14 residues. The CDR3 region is CSVVMAGGADTQYF. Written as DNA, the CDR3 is TGCAGCGTTGTAATGGCAGGGGGCGCAGATACGCAGTATTTT.

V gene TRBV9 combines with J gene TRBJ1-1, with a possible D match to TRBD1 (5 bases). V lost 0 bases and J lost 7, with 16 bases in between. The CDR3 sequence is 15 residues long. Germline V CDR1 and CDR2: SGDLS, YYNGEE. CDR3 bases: TGTGCCAGCAGCGTAGAACAGGCTGGGTTGGGTGAAGCTTTCTTT. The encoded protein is CASSVEQAGLGEAFF.

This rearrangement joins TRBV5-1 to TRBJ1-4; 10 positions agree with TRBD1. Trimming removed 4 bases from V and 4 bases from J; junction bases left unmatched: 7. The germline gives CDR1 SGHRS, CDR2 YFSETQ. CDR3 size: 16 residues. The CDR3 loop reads CASSTDRGAGNEKLFF. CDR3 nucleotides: TGCGCCAGCAGCACGGACAGGGGGGCCGGTAATGAAAAACTGTTTTTT. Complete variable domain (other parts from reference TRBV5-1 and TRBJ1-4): KAGVTQTPRYLIKTRGQQVTLSCSPISGHRSVSWYQQTPGQGLQFLFEYFSETQRNKGNFPGRFSGRQFSNSRSEMNVSTLELGDSALYLCASSTDRGAGNEKLFFGSGTQLSVL.

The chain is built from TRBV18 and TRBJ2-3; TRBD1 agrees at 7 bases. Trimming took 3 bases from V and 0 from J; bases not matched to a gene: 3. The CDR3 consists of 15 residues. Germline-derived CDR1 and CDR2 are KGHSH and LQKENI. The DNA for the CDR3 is TGTGCCAGCTCACCTTCGACAGGGAGCACAGATACGCAGTATTTT. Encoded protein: CASSPSTGSTDTQYF.

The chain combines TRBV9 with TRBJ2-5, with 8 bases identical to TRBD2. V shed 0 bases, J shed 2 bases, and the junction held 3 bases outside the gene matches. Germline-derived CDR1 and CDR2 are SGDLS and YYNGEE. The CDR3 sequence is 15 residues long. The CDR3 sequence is CASSVETGGQETQYF. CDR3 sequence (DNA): TGTGCCAGCAGCGTAGAGACGGGGGGGCAAGAGACCCAGTACTTC.

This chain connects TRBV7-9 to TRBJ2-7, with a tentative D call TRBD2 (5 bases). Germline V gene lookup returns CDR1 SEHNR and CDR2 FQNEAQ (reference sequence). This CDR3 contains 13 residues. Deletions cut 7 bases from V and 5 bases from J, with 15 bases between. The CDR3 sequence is CASNSQPGNEQYF. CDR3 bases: TGTGCCAGCAACTCCCAGCCGGGAAACGAGCAGTACTTC.

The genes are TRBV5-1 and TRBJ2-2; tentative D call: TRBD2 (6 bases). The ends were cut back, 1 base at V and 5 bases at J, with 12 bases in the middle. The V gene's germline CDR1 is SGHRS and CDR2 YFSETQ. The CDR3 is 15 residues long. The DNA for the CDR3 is TGCGCCAGCAGCTTGCAGGAGGAGGGAACCGGGGAGCTGTTTTTT. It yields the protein CASSLQEEGTGELFF. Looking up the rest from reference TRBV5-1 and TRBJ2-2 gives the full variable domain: KAGVTQTPRYLIKTRGQQVTLSCSPISGHRSVSWYQQTPGQGLQFLFEYFSETQRNKGNFPGRFSGRQFSNSRSEMNVSTLELGDSALYLCASSLQEEGTGELFFGEGSRLTVL.

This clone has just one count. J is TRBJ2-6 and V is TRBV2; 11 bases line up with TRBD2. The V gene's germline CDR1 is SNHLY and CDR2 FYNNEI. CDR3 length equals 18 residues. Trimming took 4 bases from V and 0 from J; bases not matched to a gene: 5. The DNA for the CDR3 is TGTGCCAGCAGTGCTAGTAGCGGGGGGGCCTCTGGGGCCAACGTCCTGACTTTC. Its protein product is CASSASSGGASGANVLTF.

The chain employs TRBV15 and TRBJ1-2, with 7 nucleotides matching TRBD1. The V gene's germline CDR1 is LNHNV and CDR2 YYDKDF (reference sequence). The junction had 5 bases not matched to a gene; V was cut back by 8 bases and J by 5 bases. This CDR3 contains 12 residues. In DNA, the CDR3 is TGTGCCACCGGGACAGCTACTTATGGCTACACCTTC. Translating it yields CATGTATYGYTF.

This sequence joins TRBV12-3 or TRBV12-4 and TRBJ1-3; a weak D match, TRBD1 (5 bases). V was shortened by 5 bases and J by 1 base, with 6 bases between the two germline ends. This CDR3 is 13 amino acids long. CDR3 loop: CASSRQSGNTIYF. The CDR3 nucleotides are TGTGCCAGCAGTAGACAGTCTGGAAACACCATATATTTT.